This T cell receptor (beta chain) originates from a study of blood T cell repertoires in COVID-19. Turning to the study itself: From the United States, Italy and Spain came samples of acute and convalescent COVID-19. T cells, B-cell-depleted T cells, or PBMCs provided the cDNA or gDNA that served as material.

Original data processing: Estimation of nucleated cell counts was performed using reference gene primer amplification. TCRdb keeps only in-frame clones here, not all; method: immunoSEQ multiplex PCR. For V, J and clone size, that table is used; D and trimming come from the DNA. The sample consists of more than 50,000 clones, 65% to 85% of them appearing once. Germline CDR1 and CDR2: MNHEY and SMNVEV (reference sequence). The CDR3 has 17 residues. V was pared by 3 bases and J by 7 bases, with 15 bases of the junction left unmatched. This receptor was obtained from a man between 65 and 85 years old with active or convalescent COVID-19. The sample was peripheral blood. This chain joins TRBV27 and TRBJ1-5; 7 positions agree with TRBD1. The CDR3 nucleotides read TGTGCCAGCAGTTTGGAGACAGGGACCCCATTAAGGCAGCCCCAGCATTTT. This sequence encodes CASSLETGTPLRQPQHF.